A selection of T cell receptor beta chains follows, all from one sample in a study of blood T cells in healthy people across ages. MiXCR, run by TCRdb on the 5' RACE reads, gives a single entry per CDR3 protein. The table has more than 1,400,000 distinct CDR3 sequences, about 43% seen once. The specimen sequenced was blood. The receptors originated from a woman aged 18-29 years in good health. Each CDR3 is given with its conserved first and last residue. The D gene is left open where the match is weak. Clone sizes are given selectively: once, few, many, or a class where the clone is expanded.

V,size,J,D,DNA,CDR3
TRBV20-1,.,TRBJ2-7,TRBD2,TGCAGTGCTAGAGCGGGGGGATACTACGAGCAGTACTTC,CSARAGGYYEQYF
TRBV12-3/TRBV12-4,.,TRBJ1-6,.,TGTGCCAGCAGTTTAGGGACAGATATTTCACCCCTCCACTTT,CASSLGTDISPLHF
TRBV4-1,.,TRBJ2-3,TRBD2,TGCGCCAGCAGCCCACAACTAGCGGGGTCAGATACGCAGTATTTT,CASSPQLAGSDTQYF
TRBV10-3,.,TRBJ2-1,.,TGTGCCATCAGTGAGTCGTCGACGGCAAACAATGAGCAGTTCTTC,CAISESSTANNEQFF
TRBV5-6,few,TRBJ1-1,.,TGTGCCAGCAGCTACAGGACAGAGACCAACACTGAAGCTTTCTTT,CASSYRTETNTEAFF
TRBV15,few,TRBJ2-5,.,TGTGCCACTCAAGGTGGGGGGCGAGAGACCCAGTACTTC,CATQGGGRETQYF
TRBV20-1,.,TRBJ2-7,TRBD2,TGCAGTGCTAGAGTTATAGGGCGAGCGGGGACCTACGAGCAGTACTTC,CSARVIGRAGTYEQYF
TRBV3-1,.,TRBJ2-1,TRBD1,TGTGCCAGCAGCGCCTGGGGATCAGGGGGCAATGAGCAGTTCTTC,CASSAWGSGGNEQFF
TRBV28,.,TRBJ2-3,TRBD1,TGTGCCAGCTCGTGGGACAGGGCCGAAGGGCGCACAGATACGCAGTATTTT,CASSWDRAEGRTDTQYF
TRBV20-1,few,TRBJ2-3,.,TGCAGTGCTAGAGATCTTGGGGTGGGGTCAGATACGCAGTATTTT,CSARDLGVGSDTQYF
TRBV7-2,.,TRBJ2-3,TRBD2,TGTGCCAGCAGCTCGCGTCCTAGCGGTAGCACAGATACTCAGTATTTT,CASSSRPSGSTDTQYF
TRBV20-1,few,TRBJ2-7,TRBD1,TGCAGTGCCGTTCCGGGACAGGGTCTCGAGCAGTACTTC,CSAVPGQGLEQYF
TRBV29-1,few,TRBJ2-5,TRBD1,TGCAGCGTTCAAGGGACAGGGTGGAACCAAGAGACCCAGTACTTC,CSVQGTGWNQETQYF
TRBV11-2,few,TRBJ2-3,TRBD2,TGTGCCAGCAGCTTAGATAGGCGGGGGGGCAGAGCAGATACGCAGTATTTT,CASSLDRRGGRADTQYF
TRBV4-2,.,TRBJ2-5,.,TGTGCCAGCAGCCAAGGTATGCCCCGACCTCAAGAGACCCAGTACTTC,CASSQGMPRPQETQYF
TRBV14,.,TRBJ2-1,.,TGTGCCAGCAGCCAAGTTCGGAGAGACAACATCAATGAGCAGTTCTTC,CASSQVRRDNINEQFF
TRBV5-1,.,TRBJ2-6,.,TGCGCCAGCAGCTTGACAACGTCCTCTGGGGCCAACGTCCTGACTTTC,CASSLTTSSGANVLTF
TRBV10-3,.,TRBJ1-1,TRBD1,TGTGCCATCAGTGAGGGAACAGGGGTCCCTCCCACTGAAGCTTTCTTT,CAISEGTGVPPTEAFF
TRBV9,.,TRBJ2-5,.,TGTGCCAGCAGCCCCCCGGGACAAGGACTACAAGAGGCCCAGTACTTC,CASSPPGQGLQEAQYF
TRBV28,few,TRBJ2-3,TRBD2,TGTGCCAGCAGTTCCGGGGAGGGCGGCACAGATACGCAGTATTTT,CASSSGEGGTDTQYF
TRBV5-8,once,TRBJ2-5,.,TGTGCCAGCACCGCCTCAGGATACAATGAGCAGTACTTC,CASTASGYNEQYF